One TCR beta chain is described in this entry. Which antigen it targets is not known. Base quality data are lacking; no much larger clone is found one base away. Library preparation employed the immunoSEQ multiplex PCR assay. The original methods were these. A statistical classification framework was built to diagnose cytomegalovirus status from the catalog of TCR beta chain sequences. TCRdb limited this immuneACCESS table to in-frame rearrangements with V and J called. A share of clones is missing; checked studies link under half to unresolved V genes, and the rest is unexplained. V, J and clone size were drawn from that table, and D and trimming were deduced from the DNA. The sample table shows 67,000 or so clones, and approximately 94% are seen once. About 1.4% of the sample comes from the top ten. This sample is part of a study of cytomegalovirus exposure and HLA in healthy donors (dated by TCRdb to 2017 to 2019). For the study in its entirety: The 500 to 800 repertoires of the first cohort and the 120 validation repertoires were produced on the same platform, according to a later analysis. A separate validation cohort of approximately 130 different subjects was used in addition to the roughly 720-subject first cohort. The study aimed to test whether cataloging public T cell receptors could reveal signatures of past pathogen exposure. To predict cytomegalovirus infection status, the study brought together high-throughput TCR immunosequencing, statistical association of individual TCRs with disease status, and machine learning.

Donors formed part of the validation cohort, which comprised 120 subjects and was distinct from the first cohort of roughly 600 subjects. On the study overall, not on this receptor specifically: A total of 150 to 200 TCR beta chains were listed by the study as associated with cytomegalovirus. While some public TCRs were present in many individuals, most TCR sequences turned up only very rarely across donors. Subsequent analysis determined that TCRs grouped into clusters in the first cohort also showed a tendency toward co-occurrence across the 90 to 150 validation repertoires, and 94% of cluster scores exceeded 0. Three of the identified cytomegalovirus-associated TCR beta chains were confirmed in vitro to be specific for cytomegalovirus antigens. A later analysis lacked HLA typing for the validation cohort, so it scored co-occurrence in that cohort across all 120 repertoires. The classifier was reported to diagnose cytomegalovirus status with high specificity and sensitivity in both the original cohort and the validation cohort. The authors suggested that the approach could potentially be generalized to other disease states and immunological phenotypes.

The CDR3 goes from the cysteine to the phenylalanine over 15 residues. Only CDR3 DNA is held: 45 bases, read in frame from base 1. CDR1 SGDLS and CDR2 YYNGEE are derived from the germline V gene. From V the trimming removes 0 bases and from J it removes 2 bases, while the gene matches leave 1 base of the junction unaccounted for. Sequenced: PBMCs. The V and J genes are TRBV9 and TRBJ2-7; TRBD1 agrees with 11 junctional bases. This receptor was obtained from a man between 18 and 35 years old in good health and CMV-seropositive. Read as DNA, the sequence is TGTGCCAGCAGCGTAGCGGGACAGGGGGCCTACGAGCAGTACTTC. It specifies CASSVAGQGAYEQYF.